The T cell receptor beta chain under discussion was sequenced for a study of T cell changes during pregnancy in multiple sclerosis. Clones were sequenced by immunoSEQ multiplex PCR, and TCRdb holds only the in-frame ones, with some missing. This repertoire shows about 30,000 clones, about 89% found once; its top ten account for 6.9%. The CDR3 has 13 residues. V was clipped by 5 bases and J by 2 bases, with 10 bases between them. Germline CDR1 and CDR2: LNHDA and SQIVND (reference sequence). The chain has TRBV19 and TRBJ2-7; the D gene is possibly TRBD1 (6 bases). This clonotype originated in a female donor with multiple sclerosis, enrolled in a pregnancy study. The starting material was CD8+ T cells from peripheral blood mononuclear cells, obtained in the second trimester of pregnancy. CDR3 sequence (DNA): TGTGCCAGTAGTGCAGGGGATGCCTACGAGCAGTACTTC. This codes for CASSAGDAYEQYF.